Presented here are 24 T cell receptor beta chains from one specimen sequenced in a study of naive CD8 T cells in extremely preterm neonates. Data came from immunoSEQ multiplex PCR; TCRdb stores just in-frame clones and leaves some out. The data show some 6,500 clones, roughly 98% seen once. Sequencing was done on a sample of naive CD8+ T cells from blood. The source of these receptors is a human donor in good health.

The V gene is TRBV15, the J gene TRBJ1-2; maybe TRBD1 (6 bases). The V gene's germline CDR1 is LNHNV and CDR2 YYDKDF (reference sequence). V was trimmed by 3 bases and J by 5 bases, leaving 22 bases between them. CDR3 length: 17 residues. This CDR3 is CATSRERDIQSEYGYTF. CDR3 DNA sequence: TGTGCCACCAGCAGGGAACGGGACATTCAATCGGAATATGGCTACACCTTC.

The chain couples TRBV5-1 to TRBJ1-1; TRBD1 aligns across 9 bases. J gave up 5 bases and V 6 bases, and 8 bases lay outside the gene matches. The CDR3 has 14 amino acids. Per germline, CDR1 SGHRS and CDR2 YFSETQ. CDR3 coding DNA: TGCGCCAGCAACTTACTACAGGGGGCAACTGAAGCTTTCTTT. This encodes CASNLLQGATEAFF.

This rearrangement joins TRBV16 to TRBJ2-7; a possible D gene is TRBD2 (6 bases). CDR1 and CDR2 from the germline V gene are KGHSY and FQNENV. The V end lost 2 bases, the J end lost 2 bases, and 13 bases lay between the germline ends. The CDR3 has 15 amino acids. CDR3 DNA: TGTGCCAGCAGCCAACCTAGCGAAGGGGCCTACGAGCAGTACTTC. This gives the protein CASSQPSEGAYEQYF.

The chain links TRBV28 to TRBJ1-2; TRBD1 aligns across 7 bases. Germline CDR1 is MDHEN and CDR2 is SYDVKM. V trimming: 5 bases; J trimming: 3 bases; junction bases outside the gene matches: 6. CDR3 length: 14 residues. CDR3 bases: TGTGCCAGCAGTCTGGCAGGGGGTTACTATGGCTACACCTTC. This sequence encodes CASSLAGGYYGYTF.

CDR3 sequence reads: CASNLPDRGRITEAFF. The DNA for the CDR3 is TGTGCCAGCAACCTTCCGGACAGGGGGCGTATCACTGAAGCTTTCTTT. This chain links TRBV2 with TRBJ1-1; TRBD1 aligns across 11 bases. The length of the CDR3 is 16 residues. V lost 7 bases to trimming and J lost 4 bases; unmatched junction nucleotides: 11. CDR1 is SNHLY and CDR2 is FYNNEI in the germline V gene. The whole variable domain, filled in from reference TRBV2 and TRBJ1-1, reads EPEVTQTPSHQVTQMGQEVILRCVPISNHLYFYWYRQILGQKVEFLVSFYNNEISEKSEIFDDQFSVERPDGSNFTLKIRSTKLEDSAMYFCASNLPDRGRITEAFFGQGTRLTVV.

V is TRBV14 and J is TRBJ1-2; TRBD1 agrees at 8 bases. V shed 0 bases, J shed 4 bases, and the junction held 7 bases outside the gene matches. Looked up from germline, CDR1 is SGHDN and CDR2 is FVKESK. The CDR3 length is 16 residues. CDR3 sequence reads: CASSQDKTGGSYGYTF. CDR3 DNA: TGTGCCAGCAGCCAAGATAAAACAGGGGGGAGCTATGGCTACACCTTC.

The chain carries TRBV28 and TRBJ2-4; D possibly corresponds to TRBD1 (6 bases). Germline-derived CDR1 and CDR2 are MDHEN and SYDVKM. The CDR3 is made up of 18 amino acids. Trimming took 7 bases from V and 0 from J, leaving 22 bases between them. The DNA of the CDR3 is TGTGCCAGCACCAACTTACAGGGTACGGAGTTAGCCAAAAACATTCAGTACTTC. It specifies CASTNLQGTELAKNIQYF.

This chain connects TRBV9 to TRBJ1-1; TRBD1 aligns across 8 bases. CDR3 size: 16 residues. Germline assignment: CDR1 SGDLS and CDR2 YYNGEE. V lost 3 bases, J lost 1 base, and 8 bases stayed unmatched. CDR3 region: CASSAGGQGQNTEAFF. The CDR3, as DNA: TGTGCCAGCAGCGCAGGAGGACAGGGCCAGAACACTGAAGCTTTCTTT.

The V gene is TRBV5-6, the J gene TRBJ1-1; 8 nucleotides line up with TRBD1. This CDR3 region has 15 residues. V shed 0 bases, J shed 10 bases, and the junction held 11 bases outside the gene matches. From germline, CDR1 is SGHDT and CDR2 YYEEEE. The CDR3 bases are TGTGCCAGCAGCTTGGACAGGGGGAGCGGGAAGAGAGCTTTCTTT. It codes for CASSLDRGSGKRAFF.

The V gene is TRBV2, the J gene TRBJ2-1; 9 bases line up with TRBD2. After removal of 9 bases from V and 5 bases from J, the junction contained 5 bases not matched to a gene. CDR1 is SNHLY, CDR2 FYNNEI, per germline. The CDR3 has 13 residues. In DNA, the CDR3 is TGTGCCAGAGGACTAGCGAACAACAATGAGCAGTTCTTC. This encodes CARGLANNNEQFF.

This clone has a single count. J is TRBJ2-7 and V is TRBV4-3; TRBD1 aligns across 7 bases. The CDR3 runs to 17 residues. With 0 bases clipped from V and 2 bases from J, the junction kept 10 bases outside the gene matches. Germline V gene lookup returns CDR1 LGHNA and CDR2 YSLEER. The CDR3 protein is CASSQDAGDRNTYEQYF. CDR3 DNA: TGCGCCAGCAGCCAAGATGCAGGGGACAGAAATACCTACGAGCAGTACTTC.

As to this clone: This same CDR3 is encoded by further DNA sequences in the sample. The chain carries TRBV9 and TRBJ2-7; tentatively, D is TRBD1 (6 bases). Germline V gives CDR1 SGDLS, CDR2 YYNGEE. With 0 bases removed from V and 2 bases from J, the gap between germline ends came to 9 bases. This CDR3 contains 14 residues. DNA of the CDR3: TGTGCCAGCAGCGTAGGGCAGGGGACCTACGAGCAGTACTTC. Translating it yields CASSVGQGTYEQYF. The full variable domain, completed using reference TRBV9 and TRBJ2-7, is DSGVTQTPKHLITATGQRVTLRCSPRSGDLSVYWYQQSLDQGLQFLIQYYNGEERAKGNILERFSAQQFPDLHSELNLSSLELGDSALYFCASSVGQGTYEQYFGPGTRLTVT.

The CDR3 DNA is TGTGCCGTCCGACAACCGTGGGGGGAGAACTACGAGCAGTACTTC. It is translated as CAVRQPWGENYEQYF. The gene calls are TRBV6-1 and TRBJ2-5; D is possibly TRBD2 (6 bases). Matching the DNA end better, TRBJ2-7 makes the J call doubtful. Germline CDR1 MNHNS, CDR2 SASEGT. The CDR3 has 15 amino acids.

This clone has a single count. Written as DNA, the CDR3 is TGCGCCAGCAGCCAAGATAGGACTAGAGTCTACGAGCAGTACTTC. Its protein product is CASSQDRTRVYEQYF. This sequence joins TRBV4-3 and TRBJ2-7; 7 nucleotides line up with TRBD2. V gave up 0 bases and J gave up 3 bases; unmatched junction bases: 5. The CDR3 loop spans 15 amino acids. Germline V lookup: CDR1 LGHNA, CDR2 YSLEER.

V usage is TRBV5-1 and J usage is TRBJ2-7, with 7 bases fitting TRBD2. The CDR3 length is 11 residues. Unmatched junction bases numbered 4, after V lost 10 bases and J lost 3 bases. Germline lookup yields CDR1 SGHRS and CDR2 YFSETQ. CDR3 sequence (DNA): TGCGCCGCCCGCGGGGGCTACGAGCAGTACTTC. Translating gives CAARGGYEQYF. Using reference TRBV5-1 and TRBJ2-7 for the parts outside the CDR3, the full variable domain is KAGVTQTPRYLIKTRGQQVTLSCSPISGHRSVSWYQQTPGQGLQFLFEYFSETQRNKGNFPGRFSGRQFSNSRSEMNVSTLELGDSALYLCAARGGYEQYFGPGTRLTVT.

This chain links TRBV9 with TRBJ2-6; D may be TRBD1 (5 bases). CDR3 length: 17 residues. The germline CDR1 and CDR2 sequences are SGDLS and YYNGEE. V lost 3 bases, J lost 0 bases, and 13 bases lay in between. As DNA, the CDR3 is TGTGCCAGCAGCGATGATGTGACAGCCTCTGGGGCCAACGTCCTGACTTTC. It codes for CASSDDVTASGANVLTF.

V and J are TRBV27 and TRBJ2-2; D may be TRBD2 (6 bases). Between the trimmed V and J ends, which lost 1 base and 1 base, there was a span of 7 bases. The CDR3 length is 15 residues. Germline V gene lookup returns CDR1 MNHEY and CDR2 SMNVEV (reference sequence). Here the CDR3 reads CASSLYGGNTGELFF. Here the CDR3 DNA reads TGTGCCAGCAGTTTATACGGGGGGAACACCGGGGAGCTGTTTTTT.

Only one count was recorded for this clone. The V gene is TRBV6-1, the J gene TRBJ1-1; weak D call: TRBD1 (5 bases). Germline lookup yields CDR1 MNHNS and CDR2 SASEGT. The CDR3 runs to 15 residues. Trimming removed 1 base at V and 4 bases at J, with 13 bases between. The CDR3 DNA reads as TGTGCCAGCAGTGAAGGTGGGGGGTTGGCCACTGAAGCTTTCTTT. Amino acid sequence: CASSEGGGLATEAFF.

J is TRBJ1-6 and V is TRBV28, with 10 positions matching TRBD1. Germline V CDR1 and CDR2: MDHEN, SYDVKM. J gave up 15 bases and V 7 bases, and 9 bases lay outside the gene matches. CDR3 length: 13 amino acids. Here the CDR3 reads CASIPGTGVLLHF. Written as DNA, the CDR3 is TGTGCCAGCATTCCCGGGACAGGGGTCCTCCTCCACTTT.

The chain uses TRBV2 and TRBJ2-7, with D possibly matching TRBD1 (6 bases). V lost 9 bases, J lost 4 bases, and 10 bases lay in between. This CDR3 has 11 residues. Germline V lookup: CDR1 SNHLY, CDR2 FYNNEI. The CDR3 spells CARGAPYEQYF. The CDR3 DNA follows: TGTGCCAGGGGGGCTCCTTACGAGCAGTACTTC.

V and J are TRBV6-5 and TRBJ1-6, with no clear D. Germline-derived CDR1 and CDR2 are MNHEY and SVGAGI. The CDR3 sequence is 13 residues long. V was trimmed by 0 bases and J by 10 bases, leaving 7 bases between them. CDR3 nucleotide sequence: TGTGCCAGCAGTTACTCGGAGGACTCACCCCTCCACTTT. It codes for CASSYSEDSPLHF.

The J gene is TRBJ1-4, the V gene TRBV27; D remains ambiguous. CDR1 is MNHEY and CDR2 is SMNVEV in the germline V gene (reference sequence). The CDR3 loop spans 12 amino acids. The V gene lost 6 bases and the J gene lost 8 bases, with 10 bases spanning the gap. CDR3 coding DNA: TGTGCCAGCAGGCGGGGTCGGGAAAAACTGTTTTTT. Its translation: CASRRGREKLFF.

The V call is TRBV9, the J call TRBJ1-3; D is possibly TRBD1 (5 bases). Germline-derived CDR1 and CDR2 are SGDLS and YYNGEE. CDR3 length equals 14 residues. The ends were cut back, 2 bases at V and 4 bases at J, with 10 bases in the middle. The CDR3 DNA reads as TGTGCCAGCAGCGTTCCAGGGTCGGGAAACACCATATATTTT. Its protein is CASSVPGSGNTIYF.

The V call is TRBV5-5, the J call TRBJ1-1; TRBD1 matches 9 bases. Germline loops: CDR1 SGHKS, CDR2 YYEKEE (reference sequence). Trimming removed 4 bases from V and 0 bases from J; junction bases left unmatched: 4. The CDR3 consists of 15 residues. CDR3 loop: CASSDRGYMNTEAFF. In nucleotides, the CDR3 is TGTGCCAGCAGCGACAGGGGGTACATGAACACTGAAGCTTTCTTT.